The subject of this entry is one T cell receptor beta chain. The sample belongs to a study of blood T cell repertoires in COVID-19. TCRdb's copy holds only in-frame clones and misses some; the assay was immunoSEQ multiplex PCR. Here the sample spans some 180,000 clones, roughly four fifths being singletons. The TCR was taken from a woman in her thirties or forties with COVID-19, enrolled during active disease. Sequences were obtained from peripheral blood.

As DNA, the CDR3 is TGCGCCAGCAGCTCTTCCGGGACAGGGGGCCTCTACGAGCAGTACTTC. It is translated as CASSSSGTGGLYEQYF. The V gene is TRBV5-1, the J gene TRBJ2-7; 12 bases agree with TRBD1. CDR3 length: 16 amino acids. Germline CDR1 SGHRS, CDR2 YFSETQ. V shed 3 bases, J shed 3 bases, and the junction held 7 bases outside the gene matches.